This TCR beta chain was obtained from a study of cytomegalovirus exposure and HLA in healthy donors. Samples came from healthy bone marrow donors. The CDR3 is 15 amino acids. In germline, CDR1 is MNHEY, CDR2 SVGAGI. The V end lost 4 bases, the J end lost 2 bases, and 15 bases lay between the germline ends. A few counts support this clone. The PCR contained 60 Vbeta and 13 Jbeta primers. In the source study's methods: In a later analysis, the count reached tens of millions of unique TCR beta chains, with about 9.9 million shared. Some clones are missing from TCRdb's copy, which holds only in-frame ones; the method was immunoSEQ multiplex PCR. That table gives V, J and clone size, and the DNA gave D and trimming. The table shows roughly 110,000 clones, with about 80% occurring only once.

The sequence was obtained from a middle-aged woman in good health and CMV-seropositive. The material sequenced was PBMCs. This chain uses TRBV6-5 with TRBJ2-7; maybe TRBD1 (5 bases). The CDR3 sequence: CASSSQTVTTYEQYF. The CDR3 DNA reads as TGTGCCAGCAGTTCACAGACAGTTACTACCTACGAGCAGTACTTC.